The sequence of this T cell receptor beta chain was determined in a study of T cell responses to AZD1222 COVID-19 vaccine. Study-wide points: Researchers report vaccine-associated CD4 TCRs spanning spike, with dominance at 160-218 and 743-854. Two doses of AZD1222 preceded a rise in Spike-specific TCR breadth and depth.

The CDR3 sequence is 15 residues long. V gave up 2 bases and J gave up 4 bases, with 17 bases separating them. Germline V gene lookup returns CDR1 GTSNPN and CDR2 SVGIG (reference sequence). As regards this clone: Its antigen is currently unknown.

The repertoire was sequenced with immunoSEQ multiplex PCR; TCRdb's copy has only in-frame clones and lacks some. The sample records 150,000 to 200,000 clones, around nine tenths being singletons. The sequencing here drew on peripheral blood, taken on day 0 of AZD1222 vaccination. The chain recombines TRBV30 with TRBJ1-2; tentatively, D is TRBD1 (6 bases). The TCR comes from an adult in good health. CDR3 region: CAWSQTGLASYGYTF. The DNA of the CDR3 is TGTGCCTGGAGTCAAACAGGGCTGGCAAGCTATGGCTACACCTTC.